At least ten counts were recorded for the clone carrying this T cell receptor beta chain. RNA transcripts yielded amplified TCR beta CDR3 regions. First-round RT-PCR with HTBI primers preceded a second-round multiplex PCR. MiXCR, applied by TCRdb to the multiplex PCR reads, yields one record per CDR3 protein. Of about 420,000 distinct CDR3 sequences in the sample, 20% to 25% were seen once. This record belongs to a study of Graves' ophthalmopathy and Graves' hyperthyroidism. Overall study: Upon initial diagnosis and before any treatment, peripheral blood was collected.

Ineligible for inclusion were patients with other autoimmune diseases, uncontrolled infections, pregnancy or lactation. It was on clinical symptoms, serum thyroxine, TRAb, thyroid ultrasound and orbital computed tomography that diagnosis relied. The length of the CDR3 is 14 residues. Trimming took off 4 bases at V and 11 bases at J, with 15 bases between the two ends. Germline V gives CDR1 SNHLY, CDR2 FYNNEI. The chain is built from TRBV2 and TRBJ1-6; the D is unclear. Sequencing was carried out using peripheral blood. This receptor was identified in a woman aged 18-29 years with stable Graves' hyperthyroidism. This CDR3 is CASSVTPFGPPLHF. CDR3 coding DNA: TGTGCCAGCAGTGTAACTCCATTTGGTCCACCCCTCCACTTT.